Presented here are 20 T cell receptor beta chains from one specimen sequenced in a study of CD8 T cells in ankylosing spondylitis. Study findings and constraints: Ankylosing spondylitis blood seemed to carry a telltale TCR beta motif made of under ten highly homologous variants.

TCRdb recomputed calls from the 5' RACE reads with MiXCR, one row per CDR3 protein. The repertoire consists of 750,000 to 850,000 distinct CDR3 sequences, with about an eighth occurring once and the leading ten covering approximately 0.5%. No antigens are known for them. The sequencing input was blood, either unsorted or a sorted T cell fraction (not recorded which). These receptors all stem from a male donor with ankylosing spondylitis.

This clonotype was counted between two and nine times. This chain connects TRBV29-1 to TRBJ2-3; D perhaps matches TRBD1 (5 bases). CDR1 and CDR2 from the germline V gene are SQVTM and ANQGSEA. Trimming pared 8 bases from V and 2 bases from J, leaving 11 bases between. This CDR3 is built from 12 residues. The CDR3 nucleotides read TGCAGCCTGGACAAACTCACAGATACGCAGTATTTT. Amino acid sequence: CSLDKLTDTQYF.

This clonotype was counted a few times. The chain combines TRBV7-9 with TRBJ1-5; D not resolved. The V end was cut by 5 bases, the J end by 6 bases, with 11 bases between. The V gene's germline CDR1 is SEHNR and CDR2 FQNEAQ (reference sequence). The CDR3 runs 13 residues. CDR3 in DNA: TGTGCCAGCAGCACGCAGGAAACTCAGCCCCAGCATTTT. This sequence encodes CASSTQETQPQHF.

This clonotype turned up a few times. V is TRBV7-2 and J is TRBJ1-1, with D tentatively TRBD1 (6 bases). Germline loops: CDR1 SGHTA, CDR2 FQGNSA. The CDR3 has 15 residues. V was clipped by 1 base and J by 4 bases, with 13 bases between them. The CDR3 DNA sequence: TGTGCCAGCAGCTTAGTCAGGGGTTTGGGCACTGAAGCTTTCTTT. Its translation: CASSLVRGLGTEAFF.

In this sample, this clonotype turned up many times. The chain recombines TRBV6-2 or TRBV6-3 with TRBJ1-2; 10 nucleotides line up with TRBD1. The CDR3 sequence is 16 residues long. The junction had 11 bases not matched to a gene; V was cut back by 9 bases and J by 1 base. In germline, CDR1 is MNHEY, CDR2 SVGEGT. CDR3: CARDPGQGSFNYGYTF. The DNA for the CDR3 is TGTGCCAGGGATCCGGGACAGGGGTCCTTTAACTATGGCTACACCTTC.

This clonotype showed up just a few times. The genes are TRBV29-1 and TRBJ2-6; unclear D gene. The CDR3 has 13 amino acids. V lost 7 bases, J lost 0 bases, and 7 bases lay in between. Germline values: CDR1 SQVTM, CDR2 ANQGSEA. The CDR3 protein is CSAAPSGANVLTF. In nucleotides, the CDR3 is TGCAGCGCCGCACCCTCTGGGGCCAACGTCCTGACTTTC.

The chain employs TRBV5-1 and TRBJ1-1; tentative D call: TRBD1 (5 bases). This CDR3 comprises 14 residues. The germline gives CDR1 SGHRS, CDR2 YFSETQ. With 6 bases removed from V and 0 bases from J, the gap between germline ends came to 12 bases. Written as DNA, the CDR3 is TGCGCCAGCATTCAGGGTGGGATGAACACTGAAGCTTTCTTT. Its protein product is CASIQGGMNTEAFF. Full variable domain (outside the CDR3, taken from reference TRBV5-1 and TRBJ1-1): KAGVTQTPRYLIKTRGQQVTLSCSPISGHRSVSWYQQTPGQGLQFLFEYFSETQRNKGNFPGRFSGRQFSNSRSEMNVSTLELGDSALYLCASIQGGMNTEAFFGQGTRLTVV.

This clonotype was counted only a few times. V is TRBV11-2 and J is TRBJ1-2; D remains ambiguous. Germline loops: CDR1 SGHAT, CDR2 FQNNGV. Deletions cut 5 bases from V and 4 bases from J, with 20 bases between. The CDR3 extends over 16 amino acids. The CDR3 protein is CASSPWGPSRTYGYTF. The CDR3 nucleotides read TGTGCCAGCAGCCCCTGGGGTCCTAGTAGAACCTATGGCTACACCTTC.

The chain employs TRBV7-9 and TRBJ2-1, with TRBD1 matching 10 bases. Trimming removed 5 bases from V and 10 bases from J; junction bases left unmatched: 8. This CDR3 contains 14 residues. The germline CDR1 and CDR2 sequences are SEHNR and FQNEAQ (reference sequence). CDR3 region: CASSRDRGAKEQFF. The CDR3 nucleotides read TGTGCCAGCAGCCGGGACAGGGGTGCAAAGGAGCAGTTCTTC.

This clonotype was recorded a few times. The V gene is TRBV5-6, the J gene TRBJ2-2; possible D gene TRBD1, 5 bases. V lost 1 base, J lost 1 base, and 8 bases lay in between. Germline V CDR1 and CDR2: SGHDT, YYEEEE. This CDR3 region has 15 residues. The CDR3 spells CASSLWGRNTGELFF. As DNA, the CDR3 is TGTGCCAGCAGCTTGTGGGGCAGGAACACCGGGGAGCTGTTTTTT.

The V and J genes are TRBV9 and TRBJ2-3; D not certain. V was cut by 1 base and J by 5 bases, with 8 bases left in between. Per germline, CDR1 SGDLS and CDR2 YYNGEE. The CDR3 is 13 residues long. CDR3 bases: TGTGCCAGCAGCGTACGCCTACTAGATACGCAGTATTTT. Translated, it gives CASSVRLLDTQYF.

The V and J genes are TRBV5-5 and TRBJ2-2, with 9 bases identical to TRBD2. The CDR3 length is 14 residues. Germline V CDR1 and CDR2: SGHKS, YYEKEE (reference sequence). Trimming removed 5 bases from V and 6 bases from J; junction bases left unmatched: 5. The chain's CDR3 is CASRGLAGAGELFF. CDR3 DNA: TGTGCCAGCAGGGGACTAGCCGGGGCCGGGGAGCTGTTTTTT. The variable domain in full, with the rest retrieved from reference TRBV5-5 and TRBJ2-2, is DAGVTQSPTHLIKTRGQQVTLRCSPISGHKSVSWYQQVLGQGPQFIFQYYEKEERGRGNFPDRFSARQFPNYSSELNVNALLLGDSALYLCASRGLAGAGELFFGEGSRLTVL.

The V gene is TRBV10-1, the J gene TRBJ2-5; 11 bases agree with TRBD2. The V gene end was trimmed by 6 bases and the J gene end by 5 bases; junction bases not matched to a gene: 11. The CDR3 loop spans 16 amino acids. Germline values: CDR1 WNHNN, CDR2 SYGVQD (reference sequence). For the CDR3, the DNA is TGCGCCAGCAGCCTAACCTTAGCGGGAGGGCTGGAGACCCAGTACTTC. It codes for CASSLTLAGGLETQYF.

The chain has TRBV3-1 and TRBJ2-1; D is possibly TRBD1 or TRBD2 (7 bases each). CDR3 length equals 12 residues. Trimming stripped 7 bases from V and 9 bases from J, with 13 bases between. From germline, CDR1 is LGHDT and CDR2 YNNKEL (reference sequence). CDR3 in DNA: TGTGCCAGCAATACAGGGGAGGGTGAGCAGTTCTTC. Its protein is CASNTGEGEQFF.

The CDR3 DNA sequence: TGCGCCAGCAGCTTCGAGGGACCCTATAGCAATCAGCCCCAGCATTTT. Its translation: CASSFEGPYSNQPQHF. The V gene is TRBV5-1, the J gene TRBJ1-5, with D possibly being TRBD1 (5 bases). Germline V lookup: CDR1 SGHRS, CDR2 YFSETQ. The CDR3 covers 16 residues. Between the trimmed V and J ends, which lost 2 bases and 0 bases, there was a span of 12 bases. The complete variable domain, with remaining parts taken from reference TRBV5-1 and TRBJ1-5, reads KAGVTQTPRYLIKTRGQQVTLSCSPISGHRSVSWYQQTPGQGLQFLFEYFSETQRNKGNFPGRFSGRQFSNSRSEMNVSTLELGDSALYLCASSFEGPYSNQPQHFGDGTRLSIL.

The rearrangement uses TRBV4-3 and TRBJ1-2; TRBD1 is a possible D gene (6 bases). Germline-derived CDR1 and CDR2 are LGHNA and YSLEER. The length of the CDR3 is 14 residues. Trimming removed 2 bases from V and 4 bases from J, with 11 bases in between. The DNA for the CDR3 is TGCGCCAGCAGCCAATCCAGGGGCGGCTATGGCTACACCTTC. Translated, it gives CASSQSRGGYGYTF.

This clonotype has more than one count but fewer than ten. This chain joins TRBV27 and TRBJ1-6; D gene ambiguous. This CDR3 spans 13 amino acids. CDR1 and CDR2 (germline): MNHEY, SMNVEV (reference sequence). Trimming removed 3 bases at V and 5 bases at J, with 5 bases between. CDR3 region: CASSFAHNSPLHF. The CDR3 region has the DNA TGTGCCAGCAGTTTTGCACATAATTCACCCCTCCACTTT.

This clonotype was recorded a few times. The chain links TRBV4-1 to TRBJ2-7; the match to TRBD1 covers 7 bases. The germline V gene has CDR1 MGHRA and CDR2 YSYEKL. This CDR3 region has 16 residues. Trimming at V came to 1 base and at J to 1 base, leaving 7 bases not matched to a gene. The CDR3 is CASSQALTGASYEQYF. In DNA, the CDR3 is TGCGCCAGCAGCCAAGCATTAACAGGGGCATCCTACGAGCAGTACTTC.

This clonotype was observed a single time. The chain recombines TRBV12-5 with TRBJ1-2; D call uncertain. The CDR3 sequence is 12 residues long. Germline assignment: CDR1 LGHNT and CDR2 FRNRAP. V was clipped by 2 bases and J by 8 bases, with 9 bases between them. The chain's CDR3 is CASGLPAEGYTF. The CDR3 region has the DNA TGTGCTAGTGGTTTGCCAGCTGAAGGCTACACCTTC. Full variable domain (outside the CDR3, taken from reference TRBV12-5 and TRBJ1-2): DARVTQTPRHKVTEMGQEVTMRCQPILGHNTVFWYRQTMMQGLELLAYFRNRAPLDDSGMPKDRFSAEMPDATLATLKIQPSEPRDSAVYFCASGLPAEGYTFGSGTRLTVV.

The chain links TRBV28 to TRBJ1-2; weak D call: TRBD1 (5 bases). CDR1 is MDHEN, CDR2 SYDVKM, per germline. The CDR3 runs to 13 residues. V was trimmed by 3 bases and J by 8 bases, leaving 13 bases between them. CDR3 amino acids: CASSFGGSSGYTF. The CDR3 DNA reads as TGTGCCAGCAGTTTCGGGGGTTCGAGCGGCTACACCTTC.

The V gene is TRBV13, the J gene TRBJ1-1; D ambiguous. This CDR3 contains 13 residues. The V gene's germline CDR1 is PRHDT and CDR2 FYEKMQ (reference sequence). The V end lost 1 base, the J end lost 8 bases, and 11 bases lay between the germline ends. CDR3 DNA: TGTGCCAGCAGCTTAGTCCCCTCAGACGAAGCTTTCTTT. This encodes CASSLVPSDEAFF.